This TCR beta chain was observed in a study of T cell responses to AZD1222 COVID-19 vaccine. General study results and limits: Baseline seropositivity occurred in only a handful of AZD1222 recipients.

Data came from immunoSEQ multiplex PCR; TCRdb stores just in-frame clones and leaves some out. Of roughly 120,000 clones detected, 65% to 90% appear once; the ten largest clones hold 7.7%. This CDR3 region has 16 residues. V was pared by 4 bases and J by 2 bases, with 6 bases of the junction left unmatched. Germline values: CDR1 MNHEY, CDR2 SVGEGT. On this clone: The antigen is not known.

V is TRBV6-2 or TRBV6-3 and J is TRBJ1-5, with 9 bases lining up with TRBD1. The sequence was collected from an adult in good health. The input for sequencing was peripheral blood, taken on day 0 of AZD1222 vaccination. The CDR3 DNA reads TGTGCCAGCAGTTCGAACAGGGGGCTGCGCAATCAGCCCCAGCATTTT. Translated, it gives CASSSNRGLRNQPQHF.